The clone carrying this T cell receptor beta chain was detected only a few times. The sample comes from a study of T cell changes during pregnancy in multiple sclerosis. Germline assignment: CDR1 SNHLY and CDR2 FYNNEI. Trimming took 4 bases from V and 0 from J; bases not matched to a gene: 3. The CDR3 is made up of 15 amino acids. Generated by immunoSEQ multiplex PCR, the TCRdb table keeps only in-frame clones and is missing some. This table holds under 65,000 clones, about nine tenths found once. The sample consisted of peripheral blood, taken in the first trimester of pregnancy. This chain uses TRBV2 with TRBJ2-1; 7 bases are a match to TRBD2. The receptor was isolated from a female donor in good health, enrolled as a control in a pregnancy study. This CDR3 is CASSGGSLSYNEQFF. CDR3 bases: TGTGCCAGCAGTGGCGGGAGCCTCTCCTACAATGAGCAGTTCTTC.